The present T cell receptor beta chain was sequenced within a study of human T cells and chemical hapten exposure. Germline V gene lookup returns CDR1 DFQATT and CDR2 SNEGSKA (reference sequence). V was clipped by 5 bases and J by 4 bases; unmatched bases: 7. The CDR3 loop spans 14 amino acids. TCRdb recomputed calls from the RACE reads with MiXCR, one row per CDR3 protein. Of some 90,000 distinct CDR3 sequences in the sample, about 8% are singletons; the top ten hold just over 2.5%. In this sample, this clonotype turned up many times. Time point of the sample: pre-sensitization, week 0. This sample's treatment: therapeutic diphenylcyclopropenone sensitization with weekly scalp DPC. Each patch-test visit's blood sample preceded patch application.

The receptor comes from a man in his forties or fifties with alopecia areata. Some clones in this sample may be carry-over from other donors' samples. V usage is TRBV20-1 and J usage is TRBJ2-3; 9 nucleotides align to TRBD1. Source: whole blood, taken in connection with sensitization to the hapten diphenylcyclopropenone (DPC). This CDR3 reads CSAAQGAGADTQYF. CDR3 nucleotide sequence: TGCAGTGCTGCACAGGGGGCTGGGGCAGATACGCAGTATTTT.